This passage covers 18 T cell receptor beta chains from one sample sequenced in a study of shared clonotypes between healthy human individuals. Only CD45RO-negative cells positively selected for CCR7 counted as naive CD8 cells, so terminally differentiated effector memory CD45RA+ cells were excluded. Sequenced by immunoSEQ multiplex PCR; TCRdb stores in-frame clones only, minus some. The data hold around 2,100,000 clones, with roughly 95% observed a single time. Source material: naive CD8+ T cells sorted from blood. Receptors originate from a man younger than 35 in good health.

This CDR3 reads CASSSLTETGANVLTF. In DNA form, the CDR3 reads TGTGCCAGCAGCTCCCTGACAGAAACTGGGGCCAACGTCCTGACTTTC. This chain connects TRBV7-8 to TRBJ2-6, with a weak D call TRBD1 (5 bases). V lost 4 bases, J lost 2 bases, and 12 bases lay in between. This CDR3 is built from 16 residues. The germline V gene has CDR1 SGHVS and CDR2 FQNEAQ.

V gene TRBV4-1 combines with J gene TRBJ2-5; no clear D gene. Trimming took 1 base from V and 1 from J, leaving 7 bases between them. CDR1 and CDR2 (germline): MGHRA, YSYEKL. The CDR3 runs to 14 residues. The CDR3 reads CASSQGWSQETQYF. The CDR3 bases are TGCGCCAGCAGCCAAGGATGGTCCCAAGAGACCCAGTACTTC.

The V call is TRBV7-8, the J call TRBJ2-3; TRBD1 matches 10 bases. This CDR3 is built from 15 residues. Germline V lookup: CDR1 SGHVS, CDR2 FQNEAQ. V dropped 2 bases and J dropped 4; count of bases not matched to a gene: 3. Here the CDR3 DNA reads TGTGCCAGCAGCTTACCTGGACAGGGGGCAGATACGCAGTATTTT. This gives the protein CASSLPGQGADTQYF.

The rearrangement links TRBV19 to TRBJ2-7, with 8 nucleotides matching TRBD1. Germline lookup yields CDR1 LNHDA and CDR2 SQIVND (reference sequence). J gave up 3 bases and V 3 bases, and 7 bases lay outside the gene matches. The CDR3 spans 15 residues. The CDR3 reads CASSMGQDRYYEQYF. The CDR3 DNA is TGTGCCAGTAGTATGGGACAGGACAGGTACTACGAGCAGTACTTC.

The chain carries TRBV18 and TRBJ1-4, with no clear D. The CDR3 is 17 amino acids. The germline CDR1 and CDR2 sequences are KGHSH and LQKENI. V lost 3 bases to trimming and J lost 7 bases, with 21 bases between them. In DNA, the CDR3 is TGTGCCAGCTCACCTTGGAGGGATCAAAATGCGGGTGAAAAACTGTTTTTT. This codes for CASSPWRDQNAGEKLFF. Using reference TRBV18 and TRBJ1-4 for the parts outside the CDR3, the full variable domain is NAGVMQNPRHLVRRRGQEARLRCSPMKGHSHVYWYRQLPEEGLKFMVYLQKENIIDESGMPKERFSAEFPKEGPSILRIQQVVRGDSAAYFCASSPWRDQNAGEKLFFGSGTQLSVL.

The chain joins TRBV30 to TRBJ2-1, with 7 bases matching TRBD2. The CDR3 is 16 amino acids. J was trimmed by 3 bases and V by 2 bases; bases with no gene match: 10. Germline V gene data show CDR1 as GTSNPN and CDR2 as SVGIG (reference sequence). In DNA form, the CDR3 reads TGTGCCTGGAGTTCCCTAGCGGAGAAAGTCTACAATGAGCAGTTCTTC. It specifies CAWSSLAEKVYNEQFF. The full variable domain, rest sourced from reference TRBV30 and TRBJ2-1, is SQTIHQWPATLVQPVGSPLSLECTVEGTSNPNLYWYRQAAGRGLQLLFYSVGIGQISSEVPQNLSASRPQDRQFILSSKKLLLSDSGFYLCAWSSLAEKVYNEQFFGPGTRLTVL.

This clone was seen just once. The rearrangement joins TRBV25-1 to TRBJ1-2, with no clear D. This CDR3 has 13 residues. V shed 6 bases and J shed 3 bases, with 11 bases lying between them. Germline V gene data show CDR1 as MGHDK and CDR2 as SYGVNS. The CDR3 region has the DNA TGTGCCAGCAGGAACCCCGGAGACTATGGCTACACCTTC. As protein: CASRNPGDYGYTF.

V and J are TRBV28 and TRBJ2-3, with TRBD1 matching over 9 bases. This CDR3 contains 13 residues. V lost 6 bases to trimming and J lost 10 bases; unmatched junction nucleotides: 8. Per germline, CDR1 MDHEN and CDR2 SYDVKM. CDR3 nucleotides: TGTGCCAGCAGCCTCAGAACAGGGGGCTCGCAGTATTTT. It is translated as CASSLRTGGSQYF.

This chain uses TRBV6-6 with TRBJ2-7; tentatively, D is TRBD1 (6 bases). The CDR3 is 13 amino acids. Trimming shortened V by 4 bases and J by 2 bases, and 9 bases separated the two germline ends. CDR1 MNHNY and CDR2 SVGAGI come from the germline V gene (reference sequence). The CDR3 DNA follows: TGTGCCAGCAGTTGGACAGACCCCTACGAGCAGTACTTC. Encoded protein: CASSWTDPYEQYF.

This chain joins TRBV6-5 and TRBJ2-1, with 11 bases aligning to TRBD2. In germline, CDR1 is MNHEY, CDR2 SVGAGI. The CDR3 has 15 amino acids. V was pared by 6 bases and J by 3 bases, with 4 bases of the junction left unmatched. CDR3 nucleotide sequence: TGTGCCAGCAGCCGACTAGCGGGAATCTACAATGAGCAGTTCTTC. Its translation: CASSRLAGIYNEQFF.

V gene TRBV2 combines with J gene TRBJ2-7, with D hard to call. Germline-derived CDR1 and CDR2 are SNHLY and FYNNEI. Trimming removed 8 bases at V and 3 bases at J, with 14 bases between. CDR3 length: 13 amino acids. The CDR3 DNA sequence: TGTGCCAGCGAACTAAAGTGGGGCTACGAGCAGTACTTC. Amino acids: CASELKWGYEQYF. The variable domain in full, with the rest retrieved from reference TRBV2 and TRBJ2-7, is EPEVTQTPSHQVTQMGQEVILRCVPISNHLYFYWYRQILGQKVEFLVSFYNNEISEKSEIFDDQFSVERPDGSNFTLKIRSTKLEDSAMYFCASELKWGYEQYFGPGTRLTVT.

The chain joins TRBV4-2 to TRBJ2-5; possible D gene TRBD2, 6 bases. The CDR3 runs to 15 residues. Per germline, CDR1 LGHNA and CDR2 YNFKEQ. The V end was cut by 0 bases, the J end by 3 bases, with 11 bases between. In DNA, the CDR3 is TGTGCCAGCAGCCAAGAGCAGGGACTCGAAGAGACCCAGTACTTC. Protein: CASSQEQGLEETQYF.

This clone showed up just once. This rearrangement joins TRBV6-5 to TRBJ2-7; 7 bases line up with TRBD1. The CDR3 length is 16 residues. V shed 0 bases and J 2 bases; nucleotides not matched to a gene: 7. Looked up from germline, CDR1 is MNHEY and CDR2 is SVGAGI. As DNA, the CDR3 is TGTGCCAGCAGTTACTCGTCGGGACAGACAGCCTACGAGCAGTACTTC. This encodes CASSYSSGQTAYEQYF.

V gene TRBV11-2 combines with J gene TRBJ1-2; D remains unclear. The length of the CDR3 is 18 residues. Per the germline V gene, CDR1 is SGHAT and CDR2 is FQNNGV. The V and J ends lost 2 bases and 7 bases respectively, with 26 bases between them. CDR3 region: CASSLPYPGRTREVGYTF. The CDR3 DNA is TGTGCCAGCAGCTTACCGTACCCTGGCAGAACTCGCGAAGTTGGCTACACCTTC.

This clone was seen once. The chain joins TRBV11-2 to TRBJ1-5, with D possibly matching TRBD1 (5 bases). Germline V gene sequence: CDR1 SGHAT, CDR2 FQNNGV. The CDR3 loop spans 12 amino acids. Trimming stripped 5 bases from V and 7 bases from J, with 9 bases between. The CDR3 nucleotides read TGTGCCAGCAGCCCTCGGGGGCAGCCCCAGCATTTT. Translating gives CASSPRGQPQHF.

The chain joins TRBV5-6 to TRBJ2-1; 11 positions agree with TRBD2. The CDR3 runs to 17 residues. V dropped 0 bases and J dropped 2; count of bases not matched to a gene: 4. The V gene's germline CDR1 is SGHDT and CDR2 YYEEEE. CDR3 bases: TGTGCCAGCAGCTTGGGGGGACTAGCGGCCCCCTACAATGAGCAGTTCTTC. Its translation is CASSLGGLAAPYNEQFF.

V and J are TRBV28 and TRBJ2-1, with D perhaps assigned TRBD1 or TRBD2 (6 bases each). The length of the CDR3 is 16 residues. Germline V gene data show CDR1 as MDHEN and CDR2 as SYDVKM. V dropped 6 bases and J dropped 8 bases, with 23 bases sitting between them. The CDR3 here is CASSPLVGRGPDEQFF. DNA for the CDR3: TGTGCCAGCAGCCCCCTAGTGGGCCGGGGGCCAGATGAGCAGTTCTTC. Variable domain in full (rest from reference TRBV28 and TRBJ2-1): DVKVTQSSRYLVKRTGEKVFLECVQDMDHENMFWYRQDPGLGLRLIYFSYDVKMKEKGDIPEGYSVSREKKERFSLILESASTNQTSMYLCASSPLVGRGPDEQFFGPGTRLTVL.

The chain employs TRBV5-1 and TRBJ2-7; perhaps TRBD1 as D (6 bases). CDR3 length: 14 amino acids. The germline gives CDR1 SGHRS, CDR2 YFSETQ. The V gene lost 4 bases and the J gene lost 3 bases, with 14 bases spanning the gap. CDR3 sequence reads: CASSLLGAGYEQYF. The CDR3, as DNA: TGCGCCAGCAGCCTTTTGGGGGCAGGCTACGAGCAGTACTTC.